What follows describes a single TCR beta chain. Its antigen is undetermined. Sequencing used immunoSEQ multiplex PCR; TCRdb keeps in-frame clones, though not all of them. Among 100,000 to 150,000 clones listed, less than 90% were seen once. The source of the sample is a study of T cell responses to AZD1222 COVID-19 vaccine. Study-wide results and limits: Repertoire sampling occurred only after the peak T cell response. CD4 TCRs associated with vaccination spanned spike, dominating at 160-218 and 743-854. Clonal diversity may have been underestimated, and the donors were mostly white British, with more females than males.

V was pared by 7 bases and J by 6 bases, with 12 bases between. The CDR3 is 13 amino acids. The germline gives CDR1 LNHDA, CDR2 SQIVND (reference sequence). The sample here was peripheral blood, taken on day 0 of AZD1222 vaccination. This chain links TRBV19 with TRBJ2-2; D uncertain. The receptor's source is an adult in good health. The CDR3 nucleotides are TGTGCCAGTATGTGGCAGAGGTCCGGGGAGCTGTTTTTT. Protein product: CASMWQRSGELFF.